This T cell receptor beta chain is from a study of graft-versus-host responses after intestinal transplantation (dated by TCRdb to about 2021). A note on the overall study: Multivisceral, liver-intestinal, or isolated intestinal transplants were received by the recipients. Every recipient was given anti-thymocyte globulin induction, then maintenance tacrolimus and steroids for 3 to 4 years. After intestinal transplantation, graft-versus-host and host-versus-graft alloreactive T cell clones in the graft, circulation and bone marrow were tracked using bulk TCR-beta CDR3 sequencing. To identify alloreactive clones, pre-transplant mixed lymphocyte reaction products were sequenced and compared with unstimulated pre-transplant donor and recipient T cells. The cohort enrolled roughly 25 intestinal transplant recipients including one retransplant, and 3 patients lacking pretransplant specimens were excluded. A peak of at least 4% donor T cells among recipient peripheral blood mononuclear cells was the definition used for donor T cell macrochimerism. Rather than going through the commercial service, samples from three later patients were sequenced in-house on an Illumina MiSeq and processed with MiXCR.

Libraries were built with the immunoSEQ multiplex PCR assay. For most patients, genomic DNA was isolated using the Qiagen DNeasy Blood and Tissue Kit and was shipped frozen to Adaptive Biotechnologies for TCR sequencing. For most patients, genomic DNA was subjected to high-throughput TCR-beta CDR3 sequencing by Adaptive Biotechnologies. In the source study's methods: Adaptive's ImmunoSEQ software supplied the TCR sequencing data for around 19 patients, while MiXCR and VDJtools were used to process a few other patients. CD4 versus CD8 sorting errors were corrected by removing sequences found in both subsets at a frequency ratio below 5:1. CDR3 nucleotide sequences shared by donor and recipient were removed because the origin of these sequences could not be assigned. At least 2-fold expansion over unstimulated cells and a minimum CFSE-low frequency of 0.002% (template counts) or 0.001% (read counts) were required for clones to be classified as alloreactive. Clones were considered mappable if detected in sequenced pre-transplant spleen, lymph node, or MLR CFSE-low populations of the donor or recipient. Cumulative frequency of alloreactive clones was calculated as a percentage of all sequences weighted by copy number. TCRdb's version of the immuneACCESS table is confined to in-frame rearrangements and falls short of the full clone set. An unresolved V gene accounts for under half of the shortfall where checked; the remainder is of unknown origin. V and J calls and clone size are given by that table; D and trimming were obtained from the DNA. This sample gives approximately 78,000 clones in total; around 90% of them show up just once. 8% of the sample lies in the top ten.

Reading the label with the study, this specimen's time point is: cells obtained before transplantation from donor or recipient. CD3+CD4+ and CD3+CD8+ populations were FACS-sorted from unstimulated pre-transplant donor and recipient cells taken from spleen or lymph nodes. In the germline V gene, CDR1 corresponds to SGHNT and CDR2 to YENEEA. The germline V and J ends show losses of 5 bases and 3 bases respectively, and no gene match explains 8 bases of the junction. The cysteine opens and the phenylalanine closes a CDR3 of 17 amino acids. Of the read, only the CDR3 DNA is kept; its 51 bases are in frame from base 1. Broader findings and caveats from the paper: GvH clones were found in recipient bone marrow, and some of the GvH clones appeared earlier in ileal mucosa or blood, which is consistent with an intestinal mucosal origin. Peak levels of circulating GvH clones were associated with declines in HvG clones early after transplant. The conclusions were limited by the relatively low number and heterogeneity of the intestinal transplant patients. In patients with donor T cell macrochimerism, the allografts had high GvH to HvG T cell clonal ratios.

About this clone itself: It has no known antigen specificity. One base away there is no much larger clone; base qualities are not given.

This receptor was identified in a human donor who was the organ donor for an intestinal transplant. The sample was unstimulated CD8+ T cells sorted from spleen or lymph node cells, taken before transplant. The V and J genes are TRBV11-3 and TRBJ2-1; 12 central nucleotides agree with TRBD2. The DNA is TGTGCCAGCAGCCCCCGTGGACTAGCGGGAAGCTACAATGAGCAGTTCTTC. This sequence encodes CASSPRGLAGSYNEQFF.